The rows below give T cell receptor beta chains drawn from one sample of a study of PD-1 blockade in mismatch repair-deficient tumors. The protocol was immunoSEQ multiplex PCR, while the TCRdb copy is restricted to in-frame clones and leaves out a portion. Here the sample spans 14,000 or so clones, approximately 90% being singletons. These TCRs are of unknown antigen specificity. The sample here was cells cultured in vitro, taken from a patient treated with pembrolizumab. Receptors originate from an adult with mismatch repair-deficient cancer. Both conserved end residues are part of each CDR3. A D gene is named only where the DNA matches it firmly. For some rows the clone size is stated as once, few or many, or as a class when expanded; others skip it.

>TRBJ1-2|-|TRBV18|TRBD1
TGTGCCAGCTCCGAGCTACAGGGGGAATATGGCTACACCTTC
CASSELQGEYGYTF
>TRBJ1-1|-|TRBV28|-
TGTGCCAGCAGTGCGCCGGGAGGTGAAGCTTTCTTT
CASSAPGGEAFF
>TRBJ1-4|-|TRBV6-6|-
TGTGCCAGCAGTTACGCCCCAGGAGGTAATGAAAAACTGTTTTTT
CASSYAPGGNEKLFF
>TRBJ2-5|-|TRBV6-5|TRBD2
TGTGCCAGTAGAATAGCGGGAGGTGCTGAGACCCAGTACTTC
CASRIAGGAETQYF
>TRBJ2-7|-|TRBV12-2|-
TGTGCAAGTCGTTTGGGACTTTCCGTTGGCTACGAGCAGTACTTC
CASRLGLSVGYEQYF
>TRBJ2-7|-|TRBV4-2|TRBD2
TGTGCCAGCAGCCAAGACCTAGCGGGATCCTACGAGCAGTACTTC
CASSQDLAGSYEQYF
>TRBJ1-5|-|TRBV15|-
TGTGCCACCAGCCTTAACAGGGATAAGCAGCCCCAGCATTTT
CATSLNRDKQPQHF
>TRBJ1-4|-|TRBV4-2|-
TGTGCCAGCAGCCAAGATCCTCCCTTCGGGGGCAGGGTGGGGGGCTCTAATGAAAAACTGTTTTTT
CASSQDPPFGGRVGGSNEKLFF
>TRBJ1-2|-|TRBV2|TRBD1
TGTGCCAGCAGTGGGGCCGGTATGATGGGACAGGGTGATGGCTACACCTTC
CASSGAGMMGQGDGYTF
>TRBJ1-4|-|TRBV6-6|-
TGTGCCAGCACCGAGAGTTTTAATGAAAAACTGTTTTTT
CASTESFNEKLFF
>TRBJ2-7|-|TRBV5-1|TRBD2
TGCGCCAGCAGCTTGTTTGAGACTAGCGGCTACGAGCAGTACTTC
CASSLFETSGYEQYF
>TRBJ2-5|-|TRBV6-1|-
TGTGCCACCATGGTCCAGGCGGCGGGCGGGACCCAGTACTTC
CATMVQAAGGTQYF
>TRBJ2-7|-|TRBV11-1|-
TGTGCCAGCAGCTTAGGGACTGATTACGAGCAGTACTTC
CASSLGTDYEQYF
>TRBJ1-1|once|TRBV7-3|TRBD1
TGTGCCAGCAGCTTGACAGGGGGTAACACTGAAGCTTTCTTT
CASSLTGGNTEAFF
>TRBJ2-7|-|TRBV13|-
TGTGCCAGCAGCTTTAGGACATACACCTACGAGCAGTACTTC
CASSFRTYTYEQYF
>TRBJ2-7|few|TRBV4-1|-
TGCGCCAGCAGCCAAGATGTCGGCTACGAGCAGTACTTC
CASSQDVGYEQYF
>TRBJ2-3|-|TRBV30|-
TGTGCCTGGAGTGATGGGCAGGCTTTCACAGATACGCAGTATTTT
CAWSDGQAFTDTQYF
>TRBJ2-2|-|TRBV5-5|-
TGTGCCAGCACCCCCCGAGGGGATTCGGACACCGGGGAGCTGTTTTTT
CASTPRGDSDTGELFF
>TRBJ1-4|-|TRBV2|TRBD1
TGTGCCAGCAGCGTTTTGACAGGGGGTGAAAAACTGTTTTTT
CASSVLTGGEKLFF
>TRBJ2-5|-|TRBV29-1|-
TGCAGCGTTGCATCAGCGCAAGAGACCCAGTACTTC
CSVASAQETQYF
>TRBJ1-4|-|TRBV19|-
TGTGTTTGGCAGCTTAATGAAAAACTGTTTTTT
CVWQLNEKLFF
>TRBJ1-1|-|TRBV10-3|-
TGTGCCATCAGTGAGTCTAAGACTGAAGCTTTCTTT
CAISESKTEAFF
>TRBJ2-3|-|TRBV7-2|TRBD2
TGTGCCAGCAGCGTTAGCGGGAGAGGGATTTTTGATACGCAGTATTTT
CASSVSGRGIFDTQYF
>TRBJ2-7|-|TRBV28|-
TGTGCCAGCAGCCTAGTCCGGTACGAGCAGTACTTC
CASSLVRYEQYF
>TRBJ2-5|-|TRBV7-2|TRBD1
TGTGCCAGCAGCCAAAGGACAGGGACCCAAGAGCCCCAGTACTTC
CASSQRTGTQEPQYF
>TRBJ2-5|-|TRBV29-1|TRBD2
TGCAGCCACCGCTCTAGCGGGTTAAACCAGTACTTC
CSHRSSGLNQYF
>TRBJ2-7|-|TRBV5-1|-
TGCGCCAGCAGCCAACCCCTGGCGGGGTACGCCTACGAGCAGTACTTC
CASSQPLAGYAYEQYF
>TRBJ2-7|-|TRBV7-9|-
TGTGCCAGCAGCTTAGGCGCCGGAAAGATCTACGAGCAGTACTTC
CASSLGAGKIYEQYF
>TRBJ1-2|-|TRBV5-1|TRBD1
TGCGCCAGCAGGGGGGACAGTAACTATGGCTACACCTTC
CASRGDSNYGYTF
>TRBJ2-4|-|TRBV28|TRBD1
TGTGCCAGCAGTTTCTCAGGGGGTGGCCAAAACATTCAGTACTTC
CASSFSGGGQNIQYF
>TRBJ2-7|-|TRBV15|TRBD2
TGTGCCACCGCCGGGACTAGCGGTTATCTCTCCTACGAGCAGTACTTC
CATAGTSGYLSYEQYF
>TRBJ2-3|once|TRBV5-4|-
TGTGCCAGCAGCCCTCCGGCCGACACAGATACGCAGTATTTT
CASSPPADTDTQYF
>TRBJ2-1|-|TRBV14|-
TGTGCCAGCAGCCAAGGGATCACCAATGAGCAGTTCTTC
CASSQGITNEQFF
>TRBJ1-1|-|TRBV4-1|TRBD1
TGCGCCAGCAGCCAAAAGATAGGGGGCCCGAACACTGAAGCTTTCTTT
CASSQKIGGPNTEAFF
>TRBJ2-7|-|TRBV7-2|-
TGTGCCAGCAGCTTGATCAAGGGGACGGGCGAGCAGTACTTC
CASSLIKGTGEQYF
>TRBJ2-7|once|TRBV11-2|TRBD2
TGTGCCAGCAGGGGTACTAGCGGGGGATTCTACGAGCAGTACTTC
CASRGTSGGFYEQYF
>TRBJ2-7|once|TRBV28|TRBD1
TGTGCCAGCAGTTACTTATCCTCAACCGGGACAGGGGGTGAGCAGTACTTC
CASSYLSSTGTGGEQYF
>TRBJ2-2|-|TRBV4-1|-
TGCGCCAGCAGCCAATCCGGGGCCGGCACCGGGGAGCTGTTTTTT
CASSQSGAGTGELFF
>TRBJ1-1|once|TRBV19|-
TGTGCCAGTACCTGGGGGTCTGAAGCTTTCTTT
CASTWGSEAFF
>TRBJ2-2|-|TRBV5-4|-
TGTGCCAGCAGCTTGAGGCTGGACACCGGGGAGCTGTTTTTT
CASSLRLDTGELFF
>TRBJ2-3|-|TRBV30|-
TGTGCCTGGAGTTCTACCTCAGGGACCACAGATACGCAGTATTTT
CAWSSTSGTTDTQYF
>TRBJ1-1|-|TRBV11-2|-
TGTGCCAGCAGCTTGACAGCCTTACTGAACACTGAAGCTTTCTTT
CASSLTALLNTEAFF
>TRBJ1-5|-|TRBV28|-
TGTGCCAGCAGTTTAAGTGTGAGCAATCAGCCCCAGCATTTT
CASSLSVSNQPQHF
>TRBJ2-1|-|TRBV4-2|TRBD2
TGTGCCAGCAGCCAAGACGGGACTAGCGGCTACAATGAGCAGTTCTTC
CASSQDGTSGYNEQFF
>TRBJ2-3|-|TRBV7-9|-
TGCGCCAGCACCCGGAACCGGTACACAGATACGCAGTATTTT
CASTRNRYTDTQYF
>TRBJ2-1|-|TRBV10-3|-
TGTGCCATCAGCGCCCCCGACAGTACAGTCTACAATGAGCAGTTCTTC
CAISAPDSTVYNEQFF
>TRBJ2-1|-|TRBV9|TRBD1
TGTGCCAGCAGCGTAGCGGGACAGGGAAGCAATGAGCAGTTCTTC
CASSVAGQGSNEQFF
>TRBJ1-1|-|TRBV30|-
TGTGCCTGGAGTCCGGGAACTGAAGCTTTCTTT
CAWSPGTEAFF
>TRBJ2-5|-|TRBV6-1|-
TGTGCCAGCAGTGCGGTCATACTACAAGAGACCCAGTACTTC
CASSAVILQETQYF
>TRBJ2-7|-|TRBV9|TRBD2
TGTGCCAGCAGCCCCAATAGCGGGAGAGGGTACGAGCAGTACTTC
CASSPNSGRGYEQYF